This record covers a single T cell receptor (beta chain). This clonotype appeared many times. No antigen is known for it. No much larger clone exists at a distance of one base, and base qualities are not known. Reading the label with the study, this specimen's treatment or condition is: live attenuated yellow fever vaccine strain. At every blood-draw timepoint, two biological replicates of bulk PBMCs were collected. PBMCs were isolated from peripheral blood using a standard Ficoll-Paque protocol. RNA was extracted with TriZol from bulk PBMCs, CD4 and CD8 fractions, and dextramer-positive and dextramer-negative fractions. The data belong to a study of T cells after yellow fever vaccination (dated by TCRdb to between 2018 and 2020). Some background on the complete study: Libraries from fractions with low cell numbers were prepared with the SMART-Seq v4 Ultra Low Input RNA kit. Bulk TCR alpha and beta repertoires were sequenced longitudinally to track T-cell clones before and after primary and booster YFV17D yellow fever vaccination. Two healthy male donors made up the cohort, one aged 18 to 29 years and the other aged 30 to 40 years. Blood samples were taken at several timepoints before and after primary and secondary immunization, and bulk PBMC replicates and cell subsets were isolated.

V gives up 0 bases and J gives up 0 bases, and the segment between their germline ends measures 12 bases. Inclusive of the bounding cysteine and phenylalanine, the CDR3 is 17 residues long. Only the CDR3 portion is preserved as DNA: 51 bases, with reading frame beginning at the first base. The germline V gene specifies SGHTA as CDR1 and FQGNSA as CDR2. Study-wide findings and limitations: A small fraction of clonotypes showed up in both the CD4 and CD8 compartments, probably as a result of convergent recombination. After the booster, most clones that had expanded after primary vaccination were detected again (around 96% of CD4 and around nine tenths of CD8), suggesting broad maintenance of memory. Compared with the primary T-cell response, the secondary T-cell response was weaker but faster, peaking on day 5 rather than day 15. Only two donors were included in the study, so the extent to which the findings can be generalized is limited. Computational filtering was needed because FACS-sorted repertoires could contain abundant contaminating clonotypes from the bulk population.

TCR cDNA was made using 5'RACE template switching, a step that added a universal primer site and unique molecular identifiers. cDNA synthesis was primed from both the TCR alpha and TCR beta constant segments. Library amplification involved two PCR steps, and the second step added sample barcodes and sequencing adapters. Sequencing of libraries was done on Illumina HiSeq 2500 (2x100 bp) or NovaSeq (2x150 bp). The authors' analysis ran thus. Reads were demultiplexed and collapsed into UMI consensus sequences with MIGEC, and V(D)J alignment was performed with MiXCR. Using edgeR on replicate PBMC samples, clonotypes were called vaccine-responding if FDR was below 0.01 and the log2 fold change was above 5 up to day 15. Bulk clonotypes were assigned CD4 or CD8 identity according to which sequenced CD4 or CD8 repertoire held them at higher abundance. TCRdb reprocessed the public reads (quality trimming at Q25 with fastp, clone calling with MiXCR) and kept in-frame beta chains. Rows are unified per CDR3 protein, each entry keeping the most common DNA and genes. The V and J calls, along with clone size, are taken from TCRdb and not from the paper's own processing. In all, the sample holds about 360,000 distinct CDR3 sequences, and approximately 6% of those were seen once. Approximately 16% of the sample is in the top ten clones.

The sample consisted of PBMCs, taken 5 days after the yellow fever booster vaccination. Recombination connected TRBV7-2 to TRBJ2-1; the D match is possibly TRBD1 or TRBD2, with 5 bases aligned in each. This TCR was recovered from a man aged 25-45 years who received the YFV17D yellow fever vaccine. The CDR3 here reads CASSLAGSGSSYNEQFF. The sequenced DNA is TGTGCCAGCAGCTTAGCTGGTTCAGGGAGCTCCTACAATGAGCAGTTCTTC.